This entry lists 23 T cell receptor beta chains sequenced from one sample in a study of blood T cell repertoires in COVID-19. Libraries were prepared by immunoSEQ multiplex PCR; TCRdb keeps only in-frame clonotypes and omits some of them. The repertoire has under 95,000 clones, approximately 87% of them found once; the top ten carry approximately 15%. The sample taken for sequencing was peripheral blood. The source is an elderly man in a cohort sampled during active COVID-19.

The rearrangement uses TRBV5-4 and TRBJ2-3; 7 nucleotides match TRBD1. Trimming cost V 3 bases and J 1 base; bases outside gene matches: 8. CDR1 and CDR2 (germline): SGHNT, YYREEE (reference sequence). The CDR3 is made up of 16 amino acids. CDR3: CASSSKDRKGTDTQYF. CDR3 DNA sequence: TGTGCCAGCAGCTCCAAGGACAGGAAAGGCACAGATACGCAGTATTTT.

The chain uses TRBV7-3 and TRBJ2-2; 8 bases are a match to TRBD2. Germline CDR1 and CDR2: SGHTA and FQGTGA. J was trimmed by 5 bases and V by 4 bases; bases with no gene match: 12. The CDR3 runs to 17 residues. The CDR3 is CASSSDRGGAGTGELFF. CDR3 DNA sequence: TGTGCCAGCAGCTCGGACCGGGGGGGAGCTGGGACCGGGGAGCTGTTTTTT.

The rearrangement joins TRBV21-1 to TRBJ2-1; the table's D call, TRBD1, was not checked against the DNA. TRBV21-1 is classified as a pseudogene. This CDR3 is 13 amino acids long. Here the CDR3 reads CASRRGSGNEQFF. The DNA of the CDR3 is TGTGCCAGCAGAAGGGGAAGTGGGAATGAGCAGTTCTTC.

The chain carries TRBV5-1 and TRBJ2-3; 7 nucleotides line up with TRBD1. This CDR3 has 15 residues. V was clipped by 0 bases and J by 1 base; unmatched bases: 2. Germline V gives CDR1 SGHRS, CDR2 YFSETQ. The CDR3 DNA reads as TGCGCCAGCAGCTTGGTAGGACAGGGCACAGATACGCAGTATTTT. Translated, it gives CASSLVGQGTDTQYF.

This chain links TRBV5-4 with TRBJ1-1, with 9 bases lining up with TRBD1. Germline trimming cut 5 bases from V and 1 base from J; bases unmatched to any gene: 9. There are 16 residues in the CDR3. Germline CDR1 reads SGHNT; CDR2 reads YYREEE (reference sequence). The CDR3 region has the DNA TGTGCCAGCAGATGGGGACAGGGTGTTAGGAACACTGAAGCTTTCTTT. Residues: CASRWGQGVRNTEAFF.

The rearrangement links TRBV7-2 to TRBJ1-4; D call uncertain. CDR3 size: 13 residues. CDR1 is SGHTA and CDR2 is FQGNSA in the germline V gene. V was pared by 0 bases and J by 8 bases, with 7 bases between. The CDR3 nucleotides are TGTGCCAGCAGCTTAGCGGGCCAGGAAAAACTGTTTTTT. As protein: CASSLAGQEKLFF.

The V and J genes are TRBV27 and TRBJ2-1; 7 bases fit TRBD2. Germline V gene sequence: CDR1 MNHEY, CDR2 SMNVEV (reference sequence). V shed 3 bases, J shed 1 base, and the junction held 9 bases outside the gene matches. The CDR3 covers 17 residues. The CDR3 sequence: CASSLGGPGSSYNEQFF. The CDR3 DNA sequence: TGTGCCAGCAGTTTGGGAGGGCCGGGTAGTTCCTACAATGAGCAGTTCTTC.

The V and J genes are TRBV3-1 (or the pseudogene TRBV3-2) and TRBJ1-1, with TRBD1 as a possible D gene (6 bases). V was pared by 4 bases and J by 1 base, with 10 bases between. Germline V gene data show CDR1 as LGHDT and CDR2 as YNNKEL (reference sequence). This CDR3 contains 14 residues. The CDR3 region is CASSPWGQNTEAFF. The CDR3 DNA reads as TGTGCCAGCAGCCCCTGGGGACAGAACACTGAAGCTTTCTTT.

The rearrangement links TRBV25-1 to TRBJ2-1; 7 bases fit TRBD2. This CDR3 contains 17 residues. CDR1 is MGHDK and CDR2 is SYGVNS in the germline V gene. V gave up 4 bases and J gave up 8 bases; unmatched junction bases: 17. The CDR3 DNA reads TGTGCCAGCAGTGCCTCTTACGGCGGCGGGGGACGGGATGAGCAGTTCTTC. It encodes CASSASYGGGGRDEQFF.

This chain joins TRBV6-5 and TRBJ1-2; possibly TRBD1 for D (5 bases). Germline V CDR1 and CDR2: MNHEY, SVGAGI. The CDR3 contains 13 residues. Trimming took 6 bases from V and 0 from J, leaving 8 bases between them. The chain's CDR3 is CASRDNPNYGYTF. In DNA, the CDR3 is TGTGCCAGCAGGGACAATCCTAACTATGGCTACACCTTC.

The chain uses TRBV19 and TRBJ1-4, with D unresolved. The length of the CDR3 is 14 residues. V lost 5 bases to trimming and J lost 4 bases, with 11 bases between them. Germline CDR1 reads LNHDA; CDR2 reads SQIVND (reference sequence). The CDR3 sequence is CASSSSTYNEKLFF. The CDR3 DNA sequence: TGTGCCAGTAGTTCTAGCACCTATAATGAAAAACTGTTTTTT.

The gene calls are TRBV20-1 and TRBJ2-5; D perhaps matches TRBD2 (5 bases). The V end lost 3 bases, the J end lost 2 bases, and 13 bases lay between the germline ends. CDR1 and CDR2 from the germline V gene are DFQATT and SNEGSKA (reference sequence). This CDR3 has 14 amino acids. DNA of the CDR3: TGCAGTGCTAGTCCGCTAGGGAGTCAAGAGACCCAGTACTTC. Residues: CSASPLGSQETQYF.

V usage is TRBV7-8 and J usage is TRBJ2-1; TRBD2 might be the D (6 bases). The V end lost 1 base, the J end lost 0 bases, and 22 bases lay between the germline ends. This CDR3 has 20 amino acids. CDR1 SGHVS and CDR2 FQNEAQ come from the germline V gene. Here the CDR3 reads CASSLVGLATRGGSYNEQFF. CDR3 in DNA: TGTGCCAGCAGCTTAGTAGGCCTAGCGACCCGGGGCGGCTCCTACAATGAGCAGTTCTTC.

The sample holds a few counts of this clone. For the CDR3, the DNA is TGCAGCAGCAATACAGATACGCAGTATTTT. It is translated as CSSNTDTQYF. The chain couples TRBV29-1 to TRBJ2-3, with D unclear. V was clipped by 8 bases and J by 3 bases, with 6 bases between them. Germline assignment: CDR1 SQVTM and CDR2 ANQGSEA. This CDR3 spans 10 amino acids.

The chain links TRBV7-9 to TRBJ2-5, with TRBD2 identical over 9 bases. The germline CDR1 and CDR2 sequences are SEHNR and FQNEAQ (reference sequence). The trim removed 1 base at V and 5 bases at J, leaving 5 bases unmatched. The CDR3 runs to 15 residues. CDR3 nucleotides: TGTGCCAGCAGCTTAGGGGCGGGGGGGGACGAGACCCAGTACTTC. Translating gives CASSLGAGGDETQYF.

The chain uses TRBV19 and TRBJ1-2; D not certain. This CDR3 has 14 residues. CDR1 and CDR2 (germline): LNHDA, SQIVND (reference sequence). With 7 bases removed from V and 4 bases from J, the gap between germline ends came to 16 bases. CDR3 nucleotides: TGTGCCAGTAACCTCAGAGGCGGCCGCTATGGCTACACCTTC. Translating gives CASNLRGGRYGYTF.

This clone has only one observation. This chain joins TRBV9 and TRBJ2-1; 11 bases agree with TRBD2. This CDR3 has 16 amino acids. V lost 3 bases, J lost 8 bases, and 10 bases stayed unmatched. Germline CDR1 SGDLS, CDR2 YYNGEE. Here the CDR3 reads CASSGSGGAIVDEQFF. The DNA for the CDR3 is TGTGCCAGCAGCGGTAGCGGGGGGGCGATCGTCGATGAGCAGTTCTTC.

This chain joins TRBV12-3 or TRBV12-4 and TRBJ2-3; D is ambiguous. V was cut by 6 bases and J by 4 bases, with 11 bases left in between. The CDR3 totals 13 residues. CDR3 bases: TGTGCCAGCAGCCCCTACCGCGCAGATACGCAGTATTTT. Its translation: CASSPYRADTQYF.

This rearrangement joins TRBV18 to TRBJ1-1, with TRBD1 matching over 8 bases. The V gene's germline CDR1 is KGHSH and CDR2 LQKENI. V shed 6 bases, J shed 8 bases, and the junction held 11 bases outside the gene matches. The CDR3 runs to 14 residues. This CDR3 reads CASSVGQGVSEAFF. CDR3 bases: TGTGCCAGCTCGGTTGGACAGGGCGTATCGGAAGCTTTCTTT. Together with reference TRBV18 and TRBJ1-1, the CDR3 gives the full variable domain: NAGVMQNPRHLVRRRGQEARLRCSPMKGHSHVYWYRQLPEEGLKFMVYLQKENIIDESGMPKERFSAEFPKEGPSILRIQQVVRGDSAAYFCASSVGQGVSEAFFGQGTRLTVV.

This clone was recorded once. The chain links TRBV19 to TRBJ2-7; 7 bases map to TRBD2. The CDR3 length is 14 residues. Germline CDR1 is LNHDA and CDR2 is SQIVND (reference sequence). Losses at the gene ends were 7 bases for V and 1 base for J; bases not matched to a gene: 7. Written as DNA, the CDR3 is TGTGCCAGTAACCGGGCTAGCGGTTCCTACGAGCAGTACGTC. Translated: CASNRASGSYEQYV.

The chain couples TRBV7-8 to TRBJ2-3; tentative D call: TRBD1 (6 bases). The V gene's germline CDR1 is SGHVS and CDR2 FQNEAQ. The germline V and J ends were trimmed by 1 base and 7 bases, with 9 bases remaining between them. The CDR3 runs 13 residues. CDR3 amino acids: CASSLGQVNTQYF. For the CDR3, the DNA is TGTGCCAGCAGCTTAGGACAGGTCAATACGCAGTATTTT. The full variable domain, completed using reference TRBV7-8 and TRBJ2-3, is GAGVSQSPRYKVAKRGQDVALRCDPISGHVSLFWYQQALGQGPEFLTYFQNEAQLDKSGLPSDRFFAERPEGSVSTLKIQRTQQEDSAVYLCASSLGQVNTQYFGPGTRLTVL.

This clone came up a few times. V is TRBV7-8 and J is TRBJ1-2; TRBD1 agrees at 12 bases. The CDR3 is 16 residues long. The junction had 9 bases not matched to a gene; V was cut back by 6 bases and J by 4 bases. Germline CDR1 reads SGHVS; CDR2 reads FQNEAQ. For the CDR3, the DNA is TGTGCCAGCAGACCCGGGACAGGGGGCTTGTTCTATGGCTACACCTTC. This encodes CASRPGTGGLFYGYTF. The full variable domain, with the rest looked up from reference TRBV7-8 and TRBJ1-2, is GAGVSQSPRYKVAKRGQDVALRCDPISGHVSLFWYQQALGQGPEFLTYFQNEAQLDKSGLPSDRFFAERPEGSVSTLKIQRTQQEDSAVYLCASRPGTGGLFYGYTFGSGTRLTVV.

The chain joins TRBV5-6 to TRBJ1-3, with a tentative D call TRBD1 (6 bases). Germline CDR1 SGHDT, CDR2 YYEEEE. Trimming stripped 4 bases from V and 1 base from J, with 15 bases between. The CDR3 runs 16 residues. CDR3 in amino acids: CASSITGFLSGNTIYF. The CDR3, as DNA: TGTGCCAGCAGCATTACAGGGTTCCTATCTGGAAACACCATATATTTT.